These 25 T cell receptor beta chains came from one sample sequenced in a study of graft-versus-host responses after intestinal transplantation. Some clones are missing from TCRdb's copy, which holds only in-frame ones; the method was immunoSEQ multiplex PCR. Among tens of thousands of clones listed, 75% to 90% were seen once. Their cognate antigens are unknown. The source material was unstimulated CD4+ T cells sorted from spleen or lymph node cells, sampled before intestinal transplant. These receptors all stem from a human donor who received an intestinal transplant.

The V call is TRBV6-1, the J call TRBJ1-1; no clear D. The V end was cut by 0 bases, the J end by 8 bases, with 10 bases between. This CDR3 has 13 amino acids. Germline CDR1 MNHNS, CDR2 SASEGT. CDR3 in amino acids: CASSEAWAAEAFF. CDR3 bases: TGTGCCAGCAGTGAAGCGTGGGCAGCCGAAGCTTTCTTT.

This clone was seen only once. This chain joins TRBV2 and TRBJ1-1, with 8 bases identical to TRBD1. CDR3 size: 13 residues. The trim removed 10 bases at V and 10 bases at J, leaving 14 bases unmatched. Germline V gene sequence: CDR1 SNHLY, CDR2 FYNNEI. The CDR3 spells CATRGARGLAAFF. In DNA, the CDR3 is TGTGCCACACGAGGGGCCAGGGGGCTTGCAGCTTTCTTT.

This clone was counted only a few times. CDR3: CATQGSYEQYF. CDR3 bases: TGTGCCACCCAGGGATCCTACGAGCAGTACTTC. The chain carries TRBV6-6 and TRBJ2-7; D might be TRBD1 (5 bases). Germline CDR1 reads MNHNY; CDR2 reads SVGAGI (reference sequence). The CDR3 length is 11 residues. The V end was cut by 10 bases, the J end by 1 base, with 8 bases between.

V is TRBV5-6 and J is TRBJ1-2; possible D gene TRBD1, 6 bases. Germline lookup yields CDR1 SGHDT and CDR2 YYEEEE. This CDR3 is built from 13 residues. Trimming removed 0 bases from V and 6 bases from J, with 9 bases in between. The CDR3 spells CASSLAGDHGYTF. Here the CDR3 DNA reads TGTGCCAGCAGCTTGGCAGGGGATCATGGCTACACCTTC.

The genes are TRBV2 and TRBJ1-6; TRBD1 matches at 9 bases. The CDR3 covers 14 residues. Germline trimming cut 8 bases from V and 10 bases from J; bases unmatched to any gene: 9. From germline, CDR1 is SNHLY and CDR2 FYNNEI. DNA for the CDR3: TGTGCCAGCGGAACACAGGGGGCATGGTCACCCCTCCACTTT. Protein product: CASGTQGAWSPLHF.

The chain joins TRBV14 to TRBJ1-1, with D tentatively TRBD1 (5 bases). Germline-derived CDR1 and CDR2 are SGHDN and FVKESK. This CDR3 is 13 amino acids long. The ends were cut back, 4 bases at V and 4 bases at J, with 10 bases in the middle. For the CDR3, the DNA is TGTGCCAGCAGCCGCCAGGGTGGCACTGAAGCTTTCTTT. The encoded protein is CASSRQGGTEAFF.

The chain is built from TRBV5-4 and TRBJ2-1; D is possibly TRBD1 (7 bases). The CDR3 is made up of 15 amino acids. V shed 4 bases and J shed 4 bases, with 15 bases lying between them. Germline-derived CDR1 and CDR2 are SGHNT and YYREEE (reference sequence). This CDR3 is CASSPRQGGYNEQFF. The CDR3 bases are TGTGCCAGCAGCCCCCGGCAGGGGGGTTACAATGAGCAGTTCTTC.

The rearrangement joins TRBV12-5 to TRBJ1-4, with D possibly being TRBD1 (5 bases). The CDR3 sequence is 12 residues long. In germline, CDR1 is LGHNT, CDR2 FRNRAP. The V end was cut by 6 bases, the J end by 7 bases, with 9 bases between. The CDR3 coding sequence is TGTGCTAGTGGCCCAGGGTTTGAAAAACTGTTTTTT. It codes for CASGPGFEKLFF.

The sample holds one count of this clone. The chain uses TRBV7-6 and TRBJ1-4, with D perhaps matching TRBD1 (6 bases). V was pared by 2 bases and J by 2 bases, with 12 bases between. Per the germline V gene, CDR1 is SGHVS and CDR2 is FNYEAQ. There are 16 residues in the CDR3. CDR3 protein: CASSLSRQGTNEKLFF. The CDR3 DNA reads TGTGCCAGCAGCTTATCTAGGCAGGGGACTAATGAAAAACTGTTTTTT.

The chain employs TRBV9 and TRBJ2-5; a weak D match, TRBD1 (6 bases). The CDR3 runs to 18 residues. Trimming removed 1 base at V and 2 bases at J, with 21 bases between. Per germline, CDR1 SGDLS and CDR2 YYNGEE. CDR3 DNA: TGTGCCAGCAGCGTAAGCACTCCGGGACATGATTCTCAAGAGACCCAGTACTTC. Residues: CASSVSTPGHDSQETQYF.

The chain couples TRBV4-1 to TRBJ2-2; 7 bases match TRBD1. Per germline, CDR1 MGHRA and CDR2 YSYEKL. The CDR3 totals 16 residues. Trimming removed 6 bases from V and 0 bases from J; junction bases left unmatched: 7. CDR3 residues: CASRSPGQSNTGELFF. The CDR3 nucleotides are TGCGCCAGCAGATCGCCGGGACAGTCGAACACCGGGGAGCTGTTTTTT.

The chain carries TRBV6-6 and TRBJ2-3; a weak D match, TRBD2 (5 bases). Per germline, CDR1 MNHNY and CDR2 SVGAGI (reference sequence). CDR3 length: 16 residues. V lost 0 bases and J lost 2, with 12 bases in between. In DNA form, the CDR3 reads TGTGCCAGCAGTTACTCCCGGGGAGCCATCACAGATACGCAGTATTTT. Residues: CASSYSRGAITDTQYF.

The J gene is TRBJ2-3, the V gene TRBV10-2; TRBD2 agrees at 12 bases. After removal of 8 bases from V and 6 bases from J, the junction contained 3 bases not matched to a gene. Germline assignment: CDR1 WSHSY and CDR2 SAAADI. This CDR3 contains 13 residues. The CDR3 is CASLLAGGDTQYF. The CDR3 region has the DNA TGCGCCAGCCTTCTAGCGGGGGGGGATACGCAGTATTTT.

The J gene is TRBJ1-1, the V gene TRBV5-4; the match to TRBD1 covers 7 bases. The CDR3 has 17 residues. Per germline, CDR1 SGHNT and CDR2 YYREEE (reference sequence). The V segment lost 4 bases and the J segment 1 base; nucleotides outside the gene matches: 13. DNA of the CDR3: TGTGCCAGCAGCCGCGGTGCCCCGGGACAGCAGAACACTGAAGCTTTCTTT. It is translated as CASSRGAPGQQNTEAFF.

The rearrangement joins TRBV6-6 to TRBJ1-1; D perhaps matches TRBD1 (6 bases). From germline, CDR1 is MNHNY and CDR2 SVGAGI (reference sequence). V was cut by 2 bases and J by 1 base, with 11 bases left in between. This CDR3 region has 15 residues. CDR3 in amino acids: CASSYAEQGNTEAFF. In DNA form, the CDR3 reads TGTGCCAGCAGTTACGCCGAACAGGGGAACACTGAAGCTTTCTTT.

This rearrangement joins TRBV9 to TRBJ2-3, with TRBD2 matching 10 bases. This CDR3 is built from 15 residues. V shed 3 bases, J shed 4 bases, and the junction held 5 bases outside the gene matches. Germline CDR1 SGDLS, CDR2 YYNGEE. The CDR3, as DNA: TGTGCCAGCAGCGCAAGCGGGGGGGCCCCAGATACGCAGTATTTT. The encoded protein is CASSASGGAPDTQYF.

The V and J genes are TRBV12-5 and TRBJ2-3; TRBD1 aligns across 9 bases. Germline CDR1 and CDR2: LGHNT and FRNRAP. J lost 4 bases, V lost 2 bases, and 7 bases had no gene match. The CDR3 is made up of 16 amino acids. This CDR3 is CASGLPGTGRSDTQYF. The CDR3 DNA sequence: TGTGCTAGTGGTTTGCCCGGGACAGGGAGATCAGATACGCAGTATTTT.

The sample holds a few counts of this clone. This chain uses TRBV6-5 with TRBJ1-1; D unresolved. The germline V gene encodes CDR1 MNHEY and CDR2 SVGAGI. Trimming cost V 8 bases and J 1 base, with 14 bases left between them. This CDR3 region has 14 residues. The CDR3 region has the DNA TGTGCCAGCTACTTTGCCGGTACGAACACTGAAGCTTTCTTT. Amino acids: CASYFAGTNTEAFF.

This clone occurred once. The CDR3 region has the DNA TGCGCCAGCAGTGGTTCCCAGCGGGGGGGCAATGAGCAGTTCTTC. This translates into CASSGSQRGGNEQFF. The V call is TRBV10-1, the J call TRBJ2-1; 10 nucleotides agree with TRBD2. After removal of 4 bases from V and 6 bases from J, the junction contained 6 bases not matched to a gene. Germline V CDR1 and CDR2: WNHNN, SYGVQD (reference sequence). The CDR3 has 15 residues.

The V call is TRBV2, the J call TRBJ2-1, with 14 bases identical to TRBD2. V lost 5 bases to trimming and J lost 11 bases; unmatched junction nucleotides: 5. In germline, CDR1 is SNHLY, CDR2 FYNNEI. There are 14 residues in the CDR3. CDR3 nucleotide sequence: TGTGCCAGCAGTCCCGGACTAGCGGGGGGCCAGCAGTTCTTC. This translates into CASSPGLAGGQQFF. Full variable domain (outside the CDR3, taken from reference TRBV2 and TRBJ2-1): EPEVTQTPSHQVTQMGQEVILRCVPISNHLYFYWYRQILGQKVEFLVSFYNNEISEKSEIFDDQFSVERPDGSNFTLKIRSTKLEDSAMYFCASSPGLAGGQQFFGPGTRLTVL.

This sequence joins TRBV15 and TRBJ2-7; no clear D. The CDR3 length is 12 residues. Germline values: CDR1 LNHNV, CDR2 YYDKDF (reference sequence). V lost 4 bases and J 7 bases, leaving 11 bases between the germline ends. This CDR3 is CATSTTGWEQYF. The CDR3 bases are TGTGCCACCAGCACCACCGGGTGGGAGCAGTACTTC.

The chain carries TRBV6-1 and TRBJ1-2; D ambiguous. Germline CDR1 is MNHNS and CDR2 is SASEGT. Trimming pared 9 bases from V and 1 base from J, leaving 15 bases between. The CDR3 loop spans 14 amino acids. The CDR3 DNA reads as TGTGCCAGTGGAAGGGAGCACCTTAACTATGGCTACACCTTC. As protein: CASGREHLNYGYTF.

The chain couples TRBV19 to TRBJ1-6, with D unclear. Germline values: CDR1 LNHDA, CDR2 SQIVND (reference sequence). Trimming took 2 bases from V and 8 from J, leaving 13 bases between them. CDR3 length equals 15 residues. The CDR3 region is CASSISGLSDSPLHF. CDR3 nucleotides: TGTGCCAGTAGTATATCAGGATTATCTGATTCACCCCTCCACTTT.

CDR3 sequence (DNA): TGTGCCAGCAGCCAAGAGCGGGGGGTGCACACTGAAGCTTTCTTT. Its protein product is CASSQERGVHTEAFF. This chain uses TRBV14 with TRBJ1-1; D may be TRBD1 (5 bases). The CDR3 runs to 15 residues. CDR1 is SGHDN and CDR2 is FVKESK in the germline V gene. V lost 0 bases and J lost 3, with 11 bases in between.

The CDR3 bases are TGCAGCGCCCGCGGGGTGGGCCAAGAGACCCAGTACTTC. It encodes CSARGVGQETQYF. The rearrangement joins TRBV29-1 to TRBJ2-5; TRBD2 might be the D (6 bases). This CDR3 region has 13 residues. The V end lost 7 bases, the J end lost 1 base, and 13 bases lay between the germline ends. Germline CDR1 is SQVTM and CDR2 is ANQGSEA.